Shown below are 2 T cell receptor beta chains from a single sample sequenced in a study of blood T cell repertoires in COVID-19. Here immunoSEQ multiplex PCR was the method, and the copy in TCRdb shows in-frame clones only, minus some. The table includes approximately 47,000 clones, roughly 82% detected once. The sequenced sample was peripheral blood. The receptors come from a woman aged 55-75 years with acute or convalescent COVID-19.

Written as DNA, the CDR3 is TGCAGCGTTTCCCGAGGGACAGGGAAGGAGACCCAGTACTTC. Its protein is CSVSRGTGKETQYF. The gene calls are TRBV29-1 and TRBJ2-5; 9 bases fit TRBD1. After removal of 5 bases from V and 5 bases from J, the junction contained 9 bases not matched to a gene. This CDR3 contains 14 residues. Germline CDR1 reads SQVTM; CDR2 reads ANQGSEA.

The genes are TRBV12-1 and TRBJ2-3; the table's D call, TRBD2, has no DNA check behind it. TRBV12-1 is labeled a pseudogene. The CDR3 contains 14 residues. CDR3 sequence reads: CASRWGRGEDTQYF. In DNA form, the CDR3 reads TGTGCCAGCAGGTGGGGACGGGGGGAAGATACGCAGTATTTT.